Following are 32 T cell receptor beta chains from one sample sequenced in a study of PD-L1 blockade in urothelial cancer. Assay used: immunoSEQ multiplex PCR; TCRdb lists only in-frame clones, some missing. This table has tens of thousands of clones, roughly 84% appearing once. As to time point: pretreatment peripheral blood. The material was PBMCs, obtained around atezolizumab (anti-PD-L1) treatment. These receptors were taken from a woman between 65 and 79 years old with urothelial cancer.

The rearrangement links TRBV2 to TRBJ2-7; TRBD2 matches 11 bases. The V and J ends lost 5 bases and 0 bases, in that order; junction bases with no gene match: 3. This CDR3 is built from 15 residues. Germline V CDR1 and CDR2: SNHLY, FYNNEI. CDR3 bases: TGTGCCAGCAGTCGACTAGCGGGGAGCTCCTACGAGCAGTACTTC. Its translation: CASSRLAGSSYEQYF. The full variable domain, with the rest looked up from reference TRBV2 and TRBJ2-7, is EPEVTQTPSHQVTQMGQEVILRCVPISNHLYFYWYRQILGQKVEFLVSFYNNEISEKSEIFDDQFSVERPDGSNFTLKIRSTKLEDSAMYFCASSRLAGSSYEQYFGPGTRLTVT.

This chain joins TRBV5-4 and TRBJ2-7, with 9 positions matching TRBD1. The CDR3 totals 16 residues. The V gene's germline CDR1 is SGHNT and CDR2 YYREEE (reference sequence). The V and J ends lost 2 bases and 3 bases, in that order; junction bases with no gene match: 9. The DNA of the CDR3 is TGTGCCAGCAGCTTCTATCAGCCGGGACAGGGCTACGAGCAGTACTTC. Translating gives CASSFYQPGQGYEQYF.

CDR3 sequence: CASSLRTGTYEQYF. DNA of the CDR3: TGTGCCAGCAGCTTAAGGACAGGGACCTACGAGCAGTACTTC. The J gene is TRBJ2-7, the V gene TRBV7-9; TRBD1 agrees at 8 bases. The trim removed 2 bases at V and 2 bases at J, leaving 2 bases unmatched. The germline CDR1 and CDR2 sequences are SEHNR and FQNEAQ (reference sequence). The CDR3 has 14 residues.

The J gene is TRBJ1-2, the V gene TRBV5-4, with D uncertain. In germline, CDR1 is SGHNT, CDR2 YYREEE (reference sequence). The CDR3 is 15 amino acids. Trimming shortened V by 2 bases and J by 2 bases, and 13 bases separated the two germline ends. For the CDR3, the DNA is TGTGCCAGCAGCTTCGGGCCCGGCGGGAACTATGGCTACACCTTC. It is translated as CASSFGPGGNYGYTF.

The V gene is TRBV19, the J gene TRBJ2-5, with a possible D match to TRBD1 (5 bases). The CDR3 runs to 15 residues. CDR1 is LNHDA and CDR2 is SQIVND in the germline V gene (reference sequence). The germline V and J ends were trimmed by 5 bases and 4 bases, with 17 bases remaining between them. The CDR3 bases are TGTGCCAGTAGTGTTGGATCAGGGTGGGGAGAGACCCAGTACTTC. Protein product: CASSVGSGWGETQYF.

The chain is built from TRBV7-8 and TRBJ2-7; TRBD1 aligns across 9 bases. The CDR3 sequence is 15 residues long. In germline, CDR1 is SGHVS, CDR2 FQNEAQ. V lost 2 bases and J lost 6; bases outside the gene matches: 8. The CDR3 coding sequence is TGTGCCAGCAGCTTAAACTATGGGACAGGGAGCGAGCAGTACTTC. It translates to CASSLNYGTGSEQYF.

The chain is built from TRBV5-1 and TRBJ2-1, with 10 bases aligning to TRBD1. V dropped 4 bases and J dropped 9; count of bases not matched to a gene: 13. Germline loops: CDR1 SGHRS, CDR2 YFSETQ. This CDR3 contains 16 residues. The CDR3 nucleotides read TGCGCCAGCAGCGCCTCGGGACAGGGGATGTTTGGTGAGCAGTTCTTC. Translating gives CASSASGQGMFGEQFF.

This chain joins TRBV2 and TRBJ2-7, with TRBD2 as a possible D gene (6 bases). The CDR3 is 12 residues long. Germline V lookup: CDR1 SNHLY, CDR2 FYNNEI. V was shortened by 6 bases and J by 4 bases, with 10 bases between the two germline ends. CDR3 protein: CASRSGEYEQYF. In nucleotides, the CDR3 is TGTGCCAGCAGGTCGGGAGAATACGAGCAGTACTTC.

The gene calls are TRBV21-1 and TRBJ2-7; the table's D call, TRBD2, was not checked against the DNA. TRBV21-1 represents a pseudogene. The CDR3 has 16 amino acids. CDR3 sequence reads: CASSKRKREKGYEQYF. DNA for the CDR3: TGTGCCAGCAGCAAAAGGAAGCGGGAGAAAGGGTACGAGCAGTACTTC.

The chain links TRBV7-9 to TRBJ2-1; D perhaps matches TRBD1 (6 bases). The V and J ends lost 0 bases and 6 bases respectively, with 21 bases between them. This CDR3 is built from 18 residues. CDR1 SEHNR and CDR2 FQNEAQ come from the germline V gene (reference sequence). This chain's CDR3 is CASSLARQRQEIRNEQFF. CDR3 DNA sequence: TGTGCCAGCAGCTTAGCGCGTCAGCGACAGGAGATACGCAATGAGCAGTTCTTC.

This chain connects TRBV6-6 to TRBJ1-6; 9 bases are a match to TRBD1. The CDR3 extends over 15 amino acids. The germline gives CDR1 MNHNY, CDR2 SVGAGI (reference sequence). V shed 2 bases and J 6 bases; nucleotides not matched to a gene: 2. CDR3 DNA sequence: TGTGCCAGCAGTTACCGGACAGGGGTTAATTCACCCCTCCACTTT. It translates to CASSYRTGVNSPLHF.

This clone was seen only a few times. The chain joins TRBV4-1 to TRBJ2-3; tentatively, D is TRBD2 (6 bases). The germline CDR1 and CDR2 sequences are MGHRA and YSYEKL. CDR3 length: 16 amino acids. V shed 4 bases and J shed 3 bases, with 17 bases lying between them. The CDR3 reads CASSLSGGVSTDTQYF. The CDR3 DNA is TGCGCCAGCAGCCTAAGTGGAGGGGTCAGTACAGATACGCAGTATTTT.

This chain connects TRBV7-9 to TRBJ1-6; D might be TRBD1 (6 bases). CDR3 length: 17 residues. Germline-derived CDR1 and CDR2 are SEHNR and FQNEAQ (reference sequence). Trimming took 1 base from V and 10 from J, leaving 20 bases between them. CDR3 coding DNA: TGTGCCAGCAGCTTAGGGCAGGGGCCCGCGCCGAGGTCACCCCTCCACTTT. Translated: CASSLGQGPAPRSPLHF.

The V call is TRBV6-5, the J call TRBJ1-5, with 7 positions matching TRBD1. V dropped 5 bases and J dropped 7; count of bases not matched to a gene: 8. The CDR3 totals 14 residues. Germline V gene data show CDR1 as MNHEY and CDR2 as SVGAGI. The chain's CDR3 is CASSDRQGGQPQHF. CDR3 bases: TGTGCCAGCAGTGACCGACAGGGAGGACAGCCCCAGCATTTT.

The chain joins TRBV6-1 to TRBJ1-1; 9 bases map to TRBD1. Germline V gene sequence: CDR1 MNHNS, CDR2 SASEGT. The CDR3 runs to 12 residues. Trimming removed 7 bases from V and 4 bases from J; junction bases left unmatched: 1. The CDR3 sequence is CASKTGGTEAFF. CDR3 DNA sequence: TGTGCCAGCAAGACAGGGGGCACTGAAGCTTTCTTT.

The chain has TRBV27 and TRBJ2-2; D gene unclear. The CDR3 extends over 12 amino acids. The V and J ends lost 6 bases and 5 bases respectively, with 7 bases between them. Per germline, CDR1 MNHEY and CDR2 SMNVEV (reference sequence). CDR3 protein: CASSMRTGELFF. The DNA of the CDR3 is TGTGCCAGCAGCATGCGAACCGGGGAGCTGTTTTTT.

V gene TRBV25-1 combines with J gene TRBJ1-4; D gene unclear. CDR1 is MGHDK, CDR2 SYGVNS, per germline. Trimming took off 5 bases at V and 6 bases at J, with 16 bases between the two ends. This CDR3 has 15 residues. The CDR3 region is CASSTQFSADEKLFF. The CDR3 DNA follows: TGTGCCAGCAGTACCCAATTCAGTGCGGATGAAAAACTGTTTTTT.

This clone showed up just a few times. V and J are TRBV30 and TRBJ2-1; 8 bases are a match to TRBD2. CDR1 is GTSNPN and CDR2 is SVGIG in the germline V gene (reference sequence). There are 13 residues in the CDR3. Trimming cost V 4 bases and J 4 bases; bases outside gene matches: 3. The CDR3 DNA follows: TGTGCCTGGACTAGCGGGCTATACAATGAGCAGTTCTTC. Translating gives CAWTSGLYNEQFF.

The chain carries TRBV7-2 and TRBJ2-3, with 10 bases aligning to TRBD2. The length of the CDR3 is 15 residues. V was pared by 6 bases and J by 6 bases, with 9 bases of the junction left unmatched. Germline CDR1 is SGHTA and CDR2 is FQGNSA. CDR3 sequence: CASRTRSGGADTQYF. The CDR3 DNA sequence: TGTGCCAGCAGGACGAGAAGCGGGGGGGCGGATACGCAGTATTTT.

The chain recombines TRBV2 with TRBJ1-3; no definite D call. CDR1 is SNHLY and CDR2 is FYNNEI in the germline V gene. This CDR3 spans 18 amino acids. Trimming stripped 6 bases from V and 0 bases from J, with 21 bases between. Written as DNA, the CDR3 is TGTGCCAGCAGCTCCCCGGGTACGACGGCGCGCTCTGGAAACACCATATATTTT. Its translation: CASSSPGTTARSGNTIYF.

The gene calls are TRBV9 and TRBJ1-6, with 12 bases identical to TRBD1. The length of the CDR3 is 17 residues. Per germline, CDR1 SGDLS and CDR2 YYNGEE. The V gene end was trimmed by 3 bases and the J gene end by 9 bases; junction bases not matched to a gene: 10. The CDR3 DNA sequence: TGTGCCAGCAGCGAGAACCGGGACAGGGGGCTCAGTTCACCCCTCCACTTT. This sequence encodes CASSENRDRGLSSPLHF.

Only one count was recorded for this clone. This sequence joins TRBV6-6 and TRBJ1-5; D gene uncertain. The CDR3 runs 15 residues. Looked up from germline, CDR1 is MNHNY and CDR2 is SVGAGI (reference sequence). Deletions cut 2 bases from V and 0 bases from J, with 8 bases between. This CDR3 is CASSYMSDSNQPQHF. The CDR3 DNA is TGTGCCAGCAGTTACATGTCAGATAGCAATCAGCCCCAGCATTTT.

J is TRBJ1-2 and V is TRBV11-2, with D possibly being TRBD1 (5 bases). Germline CDR1 reads SGHAT; CDR2 reads FQNNGV. CDR3 length: 15 residues. The ends were cut back, 5 bases at V and 7 bases at J, with 20 bases in the middle. The CDR3 region is CASSLRGGIEGGYTF. DNA for the CDR3: TGTGCCAGCAGCCTCCGCGGGGGAATCGAGGGTGGCTACACCTTC. The entire variable domain, with the rest obtained from reference TRBV11-2 and TRBJ1-2, is as follows: EAGVAQSPRYKIIEKRQSVAFWCNPISGHATLYWYQQILGQGPKLLIQFQNNGVVDDSQLPKDRFSAERLKGVDSTLKIQPAKLEDSAVYLCASSLRGGIEGGYTFGSGTRLTVV.

The chain has TRBV19 and TRBJ2-2, with TRBD2 matching 11 bases. V was pared by 6 bases and J by 7 bases, with 7 bases of the junction left unmatched. Germline V lookup: CDR1 LNHDA, CDR2 SQIVND (reference sequence). The CDR3 runs 15 residues. CDR3 bases: TGTGCCAGTAGCAGACTAGCGGGAAATGTCGGGGAGCTGTTTTTT. It is translated as CASSRLAGNVGELFF.

The chain combines TRBV9 with TRBJ1-1, with D possibly being TRBD1 (6 bases). Trimming left V 1 base short and J 4 bases short, with 8 bases between. Germline V CDR1 and CDR2: SGDLS, YYNGEE. This CDR3 has 13 residues. CDR3 DNA: TGTGCCAGCAGCGTATCACAGGGCACTGAAGCTTTCTTT. It encodes CASSVSQGTEAFF.

This clone appeared a few times. The chain carries TRBV29-1 and TRBJ1-2; D is possibly TRBD1 (6 bases). CDR1 SQVTM and CDR2 ANQGSEA come from the germline V gene. CDR3 length equals 13 residues. Trimming took 4 bases from V and 8 from J, leaving 17 bases between them. The CDR3 loop is CSVGTGGLEGYTF. CDR3 DNA: TGCAGCGTTGGGACGGGGGGGCTCGAAGGCTACACCTTC.

This chain links TRBV5-1 with TRBJ2-7, with a possible D match to TRBD2 (5 bases). The germline CDR1 and CDR2 sequences are SGHRS and YFSETQ. Trimming removed 1 base at V and 4 bases at J, with 12 bases between. There are 14 residues in the CDR3. CDR3 DNA: TGCGCCAGCAGCTTGATGGACTCAACTTACGAGCAGTACTTC. Translated: CASSLMDSTYEQYF.

V and J are TRBV5-1 and TRBJ1-1; TRBD1 matches at 7 bases. The CDR3 spans 14 residues. Germline CDR1 and CDR2: SGHRS and YFSETQ. V lost 0 bases to trimming and J lost 5 bases; unmatched junction nucleotides: 4. The CDR3 here is CASSLETGRTEAFF. DNA for the CDR3: TGCGCCAGCAGCTTGGAGACAGGGAGGACTGAAGCTTTCTTT. Full variable domain (missing parts from reference TRBV5-1 and TRBJ1-1): KAGVTQTPRYLIKTRGQQVTLSCSPISGHRSVSWYQQTPGQGLQFLFEYFSETQRNKGNFPGRFSGRQFSNSRSEMNVSTLELGDSALYLCASSLETGRTEAFFGQGTRLTVV.

This chain connects TRBV4-3 to TRBJ2-7, with D maybe TRBD1 (6 bases). This CDR3 is 15 amino acids long. Germline CDR1 LGHNA, CDR2 YSLEER. The V and J ends lost 0 bases and 2 bases respectively, with 11 bases between them. The CDR3 DNA reads TGCGCCAGCAGCCAAGAATGGACAGAAACCTACGAGCAGTACTTC. Amino acid sequence: CASSQEWTETYEQYF.

The chain links TRBV28 to TRBJ2-7; TRBD1 agrees at 7 bases. Per the germline V gene, CDR1 is MDHEN and CDR2 is SYDVKM. Unmatched junction bases numbered 12, after V lost 5 bases and J lost 5 bases. The CDR3 is 15 amino acids. The CDR3 is CASSPTGLVSHEQYF. CDR3 coding DNA: TGTGCCAGCAGTCCGACAGGGTTGGTGTCCCACGAGCAGTACTTC.

The chain employs TRBV4-2 and TRBJ2-7; possibly TRBD2 for D (7 bases). V shed 4 bases and J shed 2 bases, with 21 bases lying between them. The germline gives CDR1 LGHNA, CDR2 YNFKEQ. The CDR3 is 17 amino acids. The CDR3 spells CASSRTRGRGSPYEQYF. DNA of the CDR3: TGTGCCAGCAGCCGCACCAGAGGGAGGGGGAGTCCCTACGAGCAGTACTTC.

The chain combines TRBV10-2 with TRBJ2-3; TRBD2 aligns across 14 bases. The CDR3 has 14 amino acids. Unmatched junction bases numbered 4, after V lost 10 bases and J lost 4 bases. CDR1 and CDR2 (germline): WSHSY, SAAADI. As DNA, the CDR3 is TGCGCCATTTCGACTAGCGGGGGGGCAGATACGCAGTATTTT. Its protein is CAISTSGGADTQYF.